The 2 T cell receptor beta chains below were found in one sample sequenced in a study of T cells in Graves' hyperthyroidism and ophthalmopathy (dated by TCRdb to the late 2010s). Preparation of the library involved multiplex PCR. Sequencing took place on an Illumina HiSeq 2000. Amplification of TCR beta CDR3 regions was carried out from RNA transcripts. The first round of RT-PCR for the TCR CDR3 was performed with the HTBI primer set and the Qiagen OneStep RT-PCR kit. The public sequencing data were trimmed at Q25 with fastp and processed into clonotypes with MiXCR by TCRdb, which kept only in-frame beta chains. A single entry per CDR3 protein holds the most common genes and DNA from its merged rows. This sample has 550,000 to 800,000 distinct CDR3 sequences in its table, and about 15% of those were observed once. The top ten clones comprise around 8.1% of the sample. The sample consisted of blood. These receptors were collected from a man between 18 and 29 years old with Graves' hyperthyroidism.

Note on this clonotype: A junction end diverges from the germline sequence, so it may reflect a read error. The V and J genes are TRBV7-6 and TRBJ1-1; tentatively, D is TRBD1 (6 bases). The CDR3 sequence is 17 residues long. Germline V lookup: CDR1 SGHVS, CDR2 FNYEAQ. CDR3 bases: TGTACCAGCAGCTTTCCAGGGGACCGAGGGATGAACACTGAAGCTTTCTTT. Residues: CTSSFPGDRGMNTEAFF. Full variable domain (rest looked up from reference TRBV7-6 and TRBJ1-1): GAGVSQSPRYKVTKRGQDVALRCDPISGHVSLYWYRQALGQGPEFLTYFNYEAQQDKSGLPNDRFSAERPEGSISTLTIQRTEQRDSAMYRCTSSFPGDRGMNTEAFFGQGTRLTVV.

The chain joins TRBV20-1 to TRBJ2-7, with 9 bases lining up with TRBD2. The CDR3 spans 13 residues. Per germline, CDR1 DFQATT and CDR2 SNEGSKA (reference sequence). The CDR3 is CSAGSGSEDEQYF. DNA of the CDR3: TGCAGCGCCGGTAGCGGGAGTGAAGACGAGCAGTACTTC.